What follows is one T cell receptor beta chain and its context. This sample was included in a study of blood T cell repertoires in COVID-19. The ends were cut back, 7 bases at V and 7 bases at J, with 15 bases in the middle. CDR1 and CDR2 (germline): SGHRS, YFSETQ. This CDR3 is 14 amino acids long. The assay was immunoSEQ multiplex PCR, and TCRdb's table has in-frame clones only and misses some. This table has tens of thousands of clones, around nine tenths appearing once. V is TRBV5-1 and J is TRBJ1-6; D perhaps matches TRBD1 (6 bases). Sequencing was performed on peripheral blood. The TCR sequence derives from an elderly woman with active COVID-19. The CDR3 loop reads CASRPLGANSPLHF. CDR3 nucleotides: TGCGCCAGCCGGCCGCTGGGGGCAAATTCACCCCTCCACTTT.